These T cell receptor beta chains were read from a single sample in a study of patients and donors after allogeneic stem cell transplantation. TCRdb itself ran the RT-PCR reads through MiXCR, one entry per CDR3 protein. The repertoire holds about 110,000 distinct CDR3 sequences, around 38% seen once, with more than 25% in the top ten. The sample was blood, either unsorted or a sorted T cell fraction (not recorded which). These receptors all come from a human donor who was either an allogeneic HSCT recipient or a stem cell or donor lymphocyte infusion donor (not recorded which). It is not recorded whose cells these are; they may come from a transplant donor. Each CDR3 is given with its conserved first and last residue. The D gene is left open where the match is weak. Clone size, where shown, is once, few, many, or a class for clones that have expanded.

v_call: TRBV6-2/TRBV6-3
j_call: TRBJ2-1
d_call: TRBD2
clone_size: few
cdr3_aa: CASTRLAGRLYNEQFF
cdr3_nt: TGTGCCAGCACCAGACTAGCGGGAAGATTGTACAATGAGCAGTTCTTC

v_call: TRBV12-3/TRBV12-4
j_call: TRBJ2-7
d_call: -
clone_size: -
cdr3_aa: CASSFRDPKLVDEQYF
cdr3_nt: TGTGCCAGCAGTTTTCGGGACCCCAAGCTAGTGGACGAGCAGTACTTC

v_call: TRBV12-3/TRBV12-4
j_call: TRBJ1-4
d_call: -
clone_size: many
cdr3_aa: CASSPSGIGEKLFF
cdr3_nt: TGTGCCAGCAGTCCCTCAGGGATAGGGGAAAAACTGTTTTTT

v_call: TRBV28
j_call: TRBJ2-1
d_call: -
clone_size: -
cdr3_aa: CASSPPWDLGKDEQFF
cdr3_nt: TGTGCCAGCAGTCCACCATGGGACCTGGGGAAGGATGAGCAGTTCTTC

v_call: TRBV29-1
j_call: TRBJ1-1
d_call: -
clone_size: few
cdr3_aa: CSVALRARNTEAFF
cdr3_nt: TGCAGCGTCGCGCTCCGGGCGAGGAACACTGAAGCTTTCTTT

v_call: TRBV5-1
j_call: TRBJ1-2
d_call: -
clone_size: few
cdr3_aa: CASSLDGPRTGYGYTF
cdr3_nt: TGCGCCAGCAGCTTGGACGGCCCTCGCACCGGCTATGGCTACACCTTC

v_call: TRBV6-6
j_call: TRBJ2-5
d_call: -
clone_size: once
cdr3_aa: CASSYYPRYERETQYF
cdr3_nt: TGTGCCAGCAGTTACTACCCTAGATACGAGAGGGAGACCCAGTACTTC

v_call: TRBV18
j_call: TRBJ1-6
d_call: TRBD1
clone_size: -
cdr3_aa: CASSYTGVSPLHF
cdr3_nt: TGTGCCAGCTCCTATACAGGGGTTTCACCCCTCCACTTT

v_call: TRBV6-5
j_call: TRBJ2-1
d_call: TRBD2
clone_size: -
cdr3_aa: CASSYKTSGRREQFF
cdr3_nt: TGTGCCAGCAGTTACAAGACTAGCGGGAGGAGGGAGCAGTTCTTC

v_call: TRBV7-8
j_call: TRBJ2-3
d_call: -
clone_size: -
cdr3_aa: CASSSLWGDTQYF
cdr3_nt: TGTGCCAGCAGCTCTCTCTGGGGAGATACGCAGTATTTT

v_call: TRBV29-1
j_call: TRBJ2-6
d_call: TRBD1
clone_size: few
cdr3_aa: CSVTGHLSGANVLTF
cdr3_nt: TGCAGCGTGACAGGGCACCTCTCTGGGGCCAACGTCCTGACTTTC

v_call: TRBV15
j_call: TRBJ1-5
d_call: -
clone_size: few
cdr3_aa: CATSRDVRKSNQPQHF
cdr3_nt: TGTGCCACCAGCAGAGATGTGAGAAAGAGCAATCAGCCCCAGCATTTT

v_call: TRBV29-1
j_call: TRBJ2-7
d_call: TRBD1
clone_size: few
cdr3_aa: CREQGQGRSSYEQYF
cdr3_nt: TGCAGGGAACAAGGACAGGGGCGAAGCTCCTACGAGCAGTACTTC

v_call: TRBV12-3/TRBV12-4
j_call: TRBJ2-3
d_call: -
clone_size: -
cdr3_aa: CASSFGRPDTQYF
cdr3_nt: TGTGCCAGCAGTTTTGGGAGGCCAGATACGCAGTATTTT

v_call: TRBV12-3/TRBV12-4
j_call: TRBJ2-7
d_call: -
clone_size: -
cdr3_aa: CASSFRSASYEQYF
cdr3_nt: TGTGCCAGCAGTTTTCGAAGCGCTTCCTACGAGCAGTACTTC

v_call: TRBV4-3
j_call: TRBJ2-1
d_call: -
clone_size: -
cdr3_aa: CASSQDHMRISYNEQFF
cdr3_nt: TGCGCCAGCAGCCAAGATCATATGCGGATCTCCTACAATGAGCAGTTCTTC

v_call: TRBV7-2
j_call: TRBJ2-3
d_call: -
clone_size: few
cdr3_aa: CASSLTAGPTDTQYF
cdr3_nt: TGTGCCAGCAGCTTAACGGCAGGGCCCACAGATACGCAGTATTTT

v_call: TRBV4-3
j_call: TRBJ1-1
d_call: -
clone_size: few
cdr3_aa: CASSQDWVVGEAFF
cdr3_nt: TGCGCCAGCAGCCAAGATTGGGTTGTGGGAGAAGCTTTCTTT

v_call: TRBV6-1
j_call: TRBJ2-1
d_call: -
clone_size: many
cdr3_aa: CASSEWGSGAYNEQFF
cdr3_nt: TGTGCCAGCAGTGAATGGGGTAGCGGAGCCTACAATGAGCAGTTCTTC

v_call: TRBV10-3
j_call: TRBJ2-7
d_call: -
clone_size: few
cdr3_aa: CATQGNPTYEQYF
cdr3_nt: TGTGCCACCCAGGGAAATCCCACCTACGAGCAGTACTTC

v_call: TRBV6-6
j_call: TRBJ1-3
d_call: TRBD1
clone_size: -
cdr3_aa: CASSSPGQLSGNTIYF
cdr3_nt: TGTGCCAGCAGCTCACCGGGACAGCTCTCTGGAAACACCATATATTTT

v_call: TRBV20-1
j_call: TRBJ2-7
d_call: -
clone_size: -
cdr3_aa: CSARDLSYEQYF
cdr3_nt: TGCAGTGCTAGAGATCTGAGCTACGAGCAGTACTTC

v_call: TRBV24-1
j_call: TRBJ2-2
d_call: -
clone_size: -
cdr3_aa: CATSDPVNPTGELFF
cdr3_nt: TGTGCCACCAGTGACCCGGTCAACCCCACCGGGGAGCTGTTTTTT

v_call: TRBV18
j_call: TRBJ2-7
d_call: TRBD1
clone_size: -
cdr3_aa: CASSPTGGSYEQYF
cdr3_nt: TGTGCCAGCTCCCCCACAGGGGGCTCCTACGAGCAGTACTTC

v_call: TRBV20-1
j_call: TRBJ2-3
d_call: TRBD1
clone_size: few
cdr3_aa: CSAPGTAIYTQYF
cdr3_nt: TGCAGTGCTCCCGGGACAGCAATTTATACGCAGTATTTT

v_call: TRBV11-2
j_call: TRBJ1-4
d_call: TRBD1
clone_size: few
cdr3_aa: CASSFRQGNEKLFF
cdr3_nt: TGTGCCAGCAGTTTTCGACAGGGAAATGAAAAACTGTTTTTT

v_call: TRBV18
j_call: TRBJ1-5
d_call: -
clone_size: -
cdr3_aa: CASSPRQLNQPQHF
cdr3_nt: TGTGCCAGCTCACCAAGGCAACTCAATCAGCCCCAGCATTTT

v_call: TRBV6-5
j_call: TRBJ2-2
d_call: -
clone_size: -
cdr3_aa: CASSYSPQVGGELFF
cdr3_nt: TGTGCCAGCAGTTACTCTCCTCAGGTTGGCGGGGAGCTGTTTTTT

v_call: TRBV4-3
j_call: TRBJ2-1
d_call: -
clone_size: few
cdr3_aa: CASSRLGYNEQFF
cdr3_nt: TGCGCCAGCAGCCGACTTGGTTACAATGAGCAGTTCTTC